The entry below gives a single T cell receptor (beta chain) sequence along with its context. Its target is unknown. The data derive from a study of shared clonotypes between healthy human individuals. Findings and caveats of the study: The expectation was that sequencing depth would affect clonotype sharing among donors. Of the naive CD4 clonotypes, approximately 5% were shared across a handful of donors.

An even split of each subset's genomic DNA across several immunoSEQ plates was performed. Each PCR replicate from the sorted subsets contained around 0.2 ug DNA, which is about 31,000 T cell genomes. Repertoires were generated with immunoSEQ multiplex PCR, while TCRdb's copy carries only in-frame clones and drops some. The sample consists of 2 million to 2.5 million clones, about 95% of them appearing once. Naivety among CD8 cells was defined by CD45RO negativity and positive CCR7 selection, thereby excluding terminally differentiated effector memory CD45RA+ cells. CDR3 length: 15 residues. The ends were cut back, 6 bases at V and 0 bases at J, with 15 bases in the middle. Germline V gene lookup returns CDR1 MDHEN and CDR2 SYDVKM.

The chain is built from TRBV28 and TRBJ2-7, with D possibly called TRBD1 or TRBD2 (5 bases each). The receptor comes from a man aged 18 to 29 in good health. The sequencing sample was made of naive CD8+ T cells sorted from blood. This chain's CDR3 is CASSEGRVSSYEQYF. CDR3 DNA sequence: TGTGCCAGCAGCGAGGGACGGGTTAGCTCCTACGAGCAGTACTTC. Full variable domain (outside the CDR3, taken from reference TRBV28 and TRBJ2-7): DVKVTQSSRYLVKRTGEKVFLECVQDMDHENMFWYRQDPGLGLRLIYFSYDVKMKEKGDIPEGYSVSREKKERFSLILESASTNQTSMYLCASSEGRVSSYEQYFGPGTRLTVT.